The TCR beta chain under discussion was sequenced for a study of blood T cell repertoires in COVID-19. Background on the study: The analysed material was cDNA or gDNA that came from T cells, B-cell-depleted T cells, or PBMCs.

The CDR3 loop spans 16 amino acids. Germline loops: CDR1 MDHEN, CDR2 SYDVKM. V lost 6 bases, J lost 6 bases, and 21 bases lay in between. As originally analysed: Amplification of reference gene primers provided the estimated nucleated cell counts. Measured with immunoSEQ multiplex PCR; TCRdb has only the in-frame clones, and not every one. The V and J calls and clone size come from that table; D and trimming were worked out from the DNA. This sample carries under 400,000 clones, around 87% of them seen once, and the ten largest clones take 1.5% to 2.5%. Clinical history as reported by participants underpinned cohort assignment.

This TCR was sampled from a man in his forties or fifties in a cohort exposed to, infected with or recovered from COVID-19 (not recorded which). The chain links TRBV28 to TRBJ2-1, with a possible D match to TRBD1 (6 bases). Sample: PBMCs or T cells enriched from blood (not recorded which). The CDR3 bases are TGTGCCAGCAGGCCTGCGGGTAGGGGGATAGGCAATGAGCAGTTCTTC. Residues: CASRPAGRGIGNEQFF.